This T cell receptor beta chain was sequenced in a study of blood T cell repertoires in COVID-19. Using immunoSEQ multiplex PCR, the repertoire was profiled, and TCRdb retains in-frame clones only, with some absent. The sample records 400,000 to 550,000 clones, roughly 91% being singletons. Germline V CDR1 and CDR2: SGHKS, YYEKEE (reference sequence). The CDR3 has 16 amino acids. The ends were cut back, 0 bases at V and 0 bases at J, with 12 bases in the middle. This clonotype was obtained from a woman aged 30 to 39 with acute or convalescent COVID-19. Input material: peripheral blood. The chain recombines TRBV5-5 with TRBJ1-1; D not certain. The DNA for the CDR3 is TGTGCCAGCAGCTTGGCATGGGCAGACATGAACACTGAAGCTTTCTTT. The encoded protein is CASSLAWADMNTEAFF.